A single sample is the source of the 15 T cell receptor beta chains below, sequenced in a study of cytomegalovirus exposure and HLA in healthy donors. A multiplex PCR was run with 60 Vbeta primers and 13 Jbeta primers. Libraries were prepared by immunoSEQ multiplex PCR; TCRdb keeps only in-frame clonotypes and omits some of them. The sample consists of 150,000 to 200,000 clones, roughly 79% of them appearing once. Sequencing input: PBMCs. The receptors originated from a woman aged 40 to 50 in good health and CMV-seronegative.

The genes are TRBV27 and TRBJ2-3; TRBD2 matches at 10 bases. Per germline, CDR1 MNHEY and CDR2 SMNVEV (reference sequence). With V trimmed by 2 bases and J by 3 bases, 5 bases remained unmatched. The CDR3 sequence is 16 residues long. This CDR3 is CASSLGLAGVTDTQYF. CDR3 nucleotides: TGTGCCAGCAGTTTAGGCCTAGCGGGAGTGACAGATACGCAGTATTTT.

This chain connects TRBV11-3 to TRBJ2-5; 16 positions agree with TRBD2. There are 15 residues in the CDR3. The germline gives CDR1 SGHNT, CDR2 YENEEA. V lost 6 bases to trimming and J lost 4 bases; unmatched junction nucleotides: 2. The chain's CDR3 is CASRGTSGRGETQYF. DNA of the CDR3: TGTGCCAGCAGAGGGACTAGCGGGAGGGGAGAGACCCAGTACTTC.

The chain links TRBV5-1 to TRBJ1-3, with a possible D match to TRBD1 (5 bases). Looked up from germline, CDR1 is SGHRS and CDR2 is YFSETQ. Deletions cut 0 bases from V and 0 bases from J, with 7 bases between. This CDR3 comprises 15 residues. Here the CDR3 DNA reads TGCGCCAGCAGCTTGGGACAGAACTCTGGAAACACCATATATTTT. Protein sequence: CASSLGQNSGNTIYF.

The rearrangement links TRBV9 to TRBJ1-3, with TRBD1 matching over 11 bases. Germline CDR1 reads SGDLS; CDR2 reads YYNGEE. With 3 bases clipped from V and 4 bases from J, the junction kept 9 bases outside the gene matches. This CDR3 is 17 amino acids long. The CDR3 DNA reads TGTGCCAGCAGCGAGGCGGACAGGGGGCTATCGGGAAACACCATATATTTT. Translating gives CASSEADRGLSGNTIYF.

The chain carries TRBV6-5 and TRBJ1-2; 10 positions agree with TRBD1. CDR1 MNHEY and CDR2 SVGAGI come from the germline V gene. J was trimmed by 8 bases and V by 6 bases; bases with no gene match: 9. This CDR3 is 14 amino acids long. As DNA, the CDR3 is TGTGCCAGCAGCTACGGGGGACAGGGGCTCGGCTACACCTTC. It yields the protein CASSYGGQGLGYTF.

The chain combines TRBV9 with TRBJ1-2; D possibly corresponds to TRBD1 (6 bases). This CDR3 spans 14 amino acids. Germline CDR1 and CDR2: SGDLS and YYNGEE. Trimming stripped 3 bases from V and 6 bases from J, with 15 bases between. The CDR3 DNA sequence: TGTGCCAGCAGCGACCCAAGGGGGGGGGATGGCTACACCTTC. Translating it yields CASSDPRGGDGYTF.

The chain uses TRBV6-1 and TRBJ1-2; 8 bases are shared with TRBD1. The germline V gene encodes CDR1 MNHNS and CDR2 SASEGT. The CDR3 is made up of 15 amino acids. The J segment lost 3 bases and the V segment lost 6 bases, leaving 9 bases of the junction unmatched. The CDR3 DNA follows: TGTGCCAGCAGCTCGACAGGGGAATTGGACTATGGCTACACCTTC. Amino acid sequence: CASSSTGELDYGYTF.

The J gene is TRBJ2-1, the V gene TRBV12-5; 14 bases match TRBD2. Germline loops: CDR1 LGHNT, CDR2 FRNRAP. The CDR3 extends over 16 amino acids. The trim removed 1 base at V and 15 bases at J, leaving 11 bases unmatched. The CDR3 sequence is CASGLAPGLAGEGLFF. In DNA form, the CDR3 reads TGTGCTAGTGGTTTGGCCCCGGGACTAGCGGGAGAGGGACTGTTCTTC.

This chain uses TRBV2 with TRBJ2-1, with TRBD2 matching 8 bases. The V and J ends lost 3 bases and 6 bases, in that order; junction bases with no gene match: 7. CDR1 is SNHLY and CDR2 is FYNNEI in the germline V gene. The CDR3 spans 15 residues. The CDR3 DNA follows: TGTGCCAGCAGTGAGGCAGACGGGAGGGCCAATGAGCAGTTCTTC. It codes for CASSEADGRANEQFF.

This clone has a handful of counts. V gene TRBV29-1 combines with J gene TRBJ1-2, with D possibly being TRBD1 (5 bases). Germline CDR1 and CDR2: SQVTM and ANQGSEA. The ends were cut back, 3 bases at V and 12 bases at J, with 20 bases in the middle. The CDR3 runs 13 residues. Written as DNA, the CDR3 is TGCAGCGTTGACGCTTTACAGGCAGGTTGGGACACCTTC. Translated, it gives CSVDALQAGWDTF.

The gene calls are TRBV29-1 and TRBJ1-2, with D possibly matching TRBD1 (5 bases). CDR3 length: 11 amino acids. CDR1 SQVTM and CDR2 ANQGSEA come from the germline V gene. Between the trimmed V and J ends, which lost 7 bases and 8 bases, there was a span of 14 bases. CDR3 coding DNA: TGCAGCGGGTCAGGGAAAGGGGGCTACACCTTC. Its translation is CSGSGKGGYTF.

Of note for this clone: The identical CDR3 is also encoded by other nucleotide sequences in the sample. Here the CDR3 DNA reads TGCGCCAGCAGCGCCGGGACTAGCGGGTACAATGAGCAGTTCTTC. Its translation: CASSAGTSGYNEQFF. The J gene is TRBJ2-1, the V gene TRBV5-1, with 12 bases that match TRBD2. Germline V lookup: CDR1 SGHRS, CDR2 YFSETQ. This CDR3 is built from 15 residues. V trimming: 4 bases; J trimming: 4 bases; junction bases outside the gene matches: 3.

This chain connects TRBV2 to TRBJ1-5, with unresolved D. This CDR3 contains 14 residues. V lost 1 base and J 1 base, leaving 5 bases between the germline ends. Germline CDR1 is SNHLY and CDR2 is FYNNEI. The CDR3 nucleotides read TGTGCCAGCAGTGAAGAGAGGAGCAATCAGCCCCAGCATTTT. Its translation: CASSEERSNQPQHF.

The chain combines TRBV7-9 with TRBJ2-7; 10 bases agree with TRBD2. Germline CDR1 is SEHNR and CDR2 is FQNEAQ (reference sequence). The ends lost 5 bases at V and 3 bases at J; junction bases unmatched: 7. This CDR3 spans 15 amino acids. In DNA form, the CDR3 reads TGTGCCAGCAGCCAAAGCGGGAGGGCCCGCTACGAGCAGTACTTC. Amino acids: CASSQSGRARYEQYF.

The gene calls are TRBV6-5 and TRBJ2-6; TRBD1 might be the D (6 bases). V gave up 6 bases and J gave up 4 bases, with 10 bases separating them. CDR1 and CDR2 from the germline V gene are MNHEY and SVGAGI. The length of the CDR3 is 14 residues. DNA for the CDR3: TGTGCCAGCAGCAGGGGTTCCGGGGCCAACGTCCTGACTTTC. Amino acid sequence: CASSRGSGANVLTF.